The clone carrying this T cell receptor beta chain was picked up a small number of times. This CDR3 spans 15 amino acids. Germline V lookup: CDR1 LNHDA, CDR2 SQIVND (reference sequence). Trimming at V came to 7 bases and at J to 3 bases, leaving 4 bases not matched to a gene. This record comes from a study of beta chain features in type 1 diabetes. The study reverse transcribed the entire isolated RNA, so it sequenced expressed TCRB transcripts. Some clones are missing from TCRdb's copy, which holds only in-frame ones; the method was immunoSEQ multiplex PCR. Seen here are 360,000 or so clones, around a fifth observed once, and the top ten hold around 0.04%.

Sequencing input: naive CD4+ T cells from blood. V and J are TRBV19 and TRBJ2-6; 9 nucleotides line up with TRBD1. The sequence was collected from a woman aged 18-30 years in good health. As DNA, the CDR3 is TGTGCCAGTACGGGACAGGGAAGTGGGGCCAACGTCCTGACTTTC. It translates to CASTGQGSGANVLTF.